A selection of T cell receptor beta chains follows, all from one sample in a study of CD8+ T cells in alopecia areata. Assay used: immunoSEQ multiplex PCR; TCRdb lists only in-frame clones, some missing. Here the sample spans some 110,000 clones, roughly 50% being singletons. The sample in question was CD8+ T cells sorted from blood, obtained at week 24, from a patient treated with tofacitinib. The receptors originated from a human donor with alopecia areata. CDR3s include the opening cysteine and the closing phenylalanine or tryptophan. Fields, in order: D gene, J gene, V gene, clone size, CDR3 DNA, CDR3 protein. A D gene is named only where the DNA matches it firmly. A clone size is listed for some rows: how often the clone was seen (once, few, many), or a class if it is expanded.

TRBD1	TRBJ2-4	TRBV9	NA	TGTGCCAGCAGCGTACAGGGGGCGGGGAACATTCAGTACTTC	CASSVQGAGNIQYF
NA	TRBJ1-5	TRBV15	once	TGTGCCACCAGCAGAGAAAGTAGCAATCAGCCCCAGCATTTT	CATSRESSNQPQHF
NA	TRBJ2-7	TRBV18	NA	TGTGCCAGCTTAGGAGACGGAACCTACGAGCAGTACTTC	CASLGDGTYEQYF
NA	TRBJ1-5	TRBV29-1	NA	TGCAGCGCGTTGGACGGGAATCAGCCCCAGCATTTT	CSALDGNQPQHF
NA	TRBJ2-5	TRBV6-5	NA	TGTGCCAGCAGTTACGCGGGACCACCAGAGACCCAGTACTTC	CASSYAGPPETQYF
NA	TRBJ2-7	TRBV7-9	NA	TGTGCCAGCACCAACTCGACAGGAGGCTACGAGCAGTACTTC	CASTNSTGGYEQYF
TRBD1	TRBJ1-2	TRBV15	once	TGTGCCACCAGCAGAGACAGGGGGCTTCTACGTGGCTACACCTTC	CATSRDRGLLRGYTF
TRBD1	TRBJ1-2	TRBV13	few	TGTGCCAGCAGTCACGGGACAGGGGATGTTGGCTACACCTTC	CASSHGTGDVGYTF
NA	TRBJ2-7	TRBV6-5	once	TGTGCCAGCAGTCGGGACTTTTACGAGCAGTACTTC	CASSRDFYEQYF
NA	TRBJ1-1	TRBV25-1	NA	TGTGCCAGCAGTTGGGCCGAGACAAGGAACACTGAAGCTTTCTTT	CASSWAETRNTEAFF
NA	TRBJ2-7	TRBV5-6	NA	TGTGCCAGCAGCTACCTGGGGAGCTACGAGCAGTACTTC	CASSYLGSYEQYF
NA	TRBJ2-7	TRBV5-6	NA	TGTGCCAGCAGCTTCGACTACGAGCAGTACTTC	CASSFDYEQYF
NA	TRBJ1-1	TRBV5-6	NA	TGTGCCAGCAGCTGGACAGCAAACACTGAAGCTTTCTTT	CASSWTANTEAFF
NA	TRBJ2-2	TRBV27	once	TGTGCCAGCCATCCCGTAGGGTGGACCGGGGAGCTGTTTTTT	CASHPVGWTGELFF
NA	TRBJ2-1	TRBV5-1	NA	TGCGCCAGCAGCGTATACCGGGACAACATCGCGATCTTC	CASSVYRDNIAIF
TRBD1	TRBJ1-1	TRBV9	few	TGTGCCAGCAGCGTGGGGACAGGGGGCTACACTGAAGCTTTCTTT	CASSVGTGGYTEAFF
NA	TRBJ2-7	TRBV27	few	TGTGCCAGCAGTTTAGGATCCGGGTACTCCTACGAGCAGTACTTC	CASSLGSGYSYEQYF
NA	TRBJ2-3	TRBV11-1	NA	TGTGCCAGCAGCTTATTGGGAAGCAGAGATACGCAGTATTTT	CASSLLGSRDTQYF
TRBD2	TRBJ2-1	TRBV5-6	NA	TGTGCCAGCAGCTTGACGTGGACTAGCGAGCAGTTCTTC	CASSLTWTSEQFF
NA	TRBJ1-2	TRBV5-1	NA	TGCGCCAGCAGCCGTGAACATCCCCTTTCCTGGCCCTATGGCTACACCTTC	CASSREHPLSWPYGYTF
NA	TRBJ2-1	TRBV6-1	NA	TGTGCCAGCAGTGGGGGACCGGAATTAGATGAGCAGTTCTTC	CASSGGPELDEQFF
TRBD2	TRBJ2-4	TRBV7-2	NA	TGTGCCAGCAGCTTAGACGGACTAGCGGAGGACCTAGCCAAAAACATTCAGTACTTC	CASSLDGLAEDLAKNIQYF
NA	TRBJ1-6	TRBV25-1	NA	TGTGCCAGCACTGGGGGCGCAGGGTCACCCCTCCACTTT	CASTGGAGSPLHF
TRBD2	TRBJ2-3	TRBV29-1	few	TGCAGCGTTTTCGGACTAGTGAGCACAGATACGCAGTATTTT	CSVFGLVSTDTQYF
TRBD1	TRBJ1-6	TRBV9	once	TGTGCCAGCAGCCCGGAGGGGGCAGGGTCACCCCTCCACTTT	CASSPEGAGSPLHF
NA	TRBJ2-3	TRBV7-3	NA	TGTGCCAGCAGCTTAATCCACGGGGCAGATACGCAGTATTTT	CASSLIHGADTQYF
NA	TRBJ1-1	TRBV30	NA	TGTGCCTGGGGGAACACTGAAGCTTTCTTT	CAWGNTEAFF
TRBD1	TRBJ1-1	TRBV9	once	TGTGCCAGCAGCCCCCGGGACAGCATGAACACTGAAGCTTTCTTT	CASSPRDSMNTEAFF
NA	TRBJ2-2	TRBV6-5	NA	TGTGCCAGCAGTTTCAGGAACACCGGGGAGCTGTTTTTT	CASSFRNTGELFF
TRBD1	TRBJ2-1	TRBV19	NA	TGTGCCAGTAGTATAGGGGGGACAGGGGCCTACAATGAGCAGTTCTTC	CASSIGGTGAYNEQFF
NA	TRBJ2-2	TRBV4-3	NA	TGCGCCAGCAGCCCCGAACCAGGGGAAACGAACACCGGGGAGCTGTTTTTT	CASSPEPGETNTGELFF
NA	TRBJ2-5	TRBV7-9	NA	TGTGCCAGCAGCCCCCGACTACCCCGAGGGGAGACCCAGTACTTC	CASSPRLPRGETQYF
TRBD1	TRBJ1-6	TRBV2	NA	TGTGCCAGGAGAGTGGGCGACCCAGGGGGATCATCACCCCTCCACTTT	CARRVGDPGGSSPLHF
TRBD1	TRBJ1-2	TRBV5-1	NA	TGCGCCAGCAGCAAAGGGACAGTCGGGAGCTATGGCTACACCTTC	CASSKGTVGSYGYTF
NA	TRBJ2-2	TRBV19	once	TGTGCCATCCAGAGCTTTGGCACCGGGGAGCTGTTTTTT	CAIQSFGTGELFF
TRBD1	TRBJ2-7	TRBV18	NA	TGTGCCAGCTCTCCTAGGACAGGCCGGAAAAACTACGAGCAGTACTTC	CASSPRTGRKNYEQYF
NA	TRBJ1-2	TRBV29-1	few	TGCAGCGTTAACGATGGAGGGGTCGGCTACACCTTC	CSVNDGGVGYTF
NA	TRBJ2-5	TRBV25-1	NA	TGTGCCAGCAGTGGGCCCCCCGGGAAGGGCGTTGAGACCCAGTACTTC	CASSGPPGKGVETQYF
NA	TRBJ1-2	TRBV2	NA	TGTGCCAGCAGCGAGGACGCACACACCTTC	CASSEDAHTF
NA	TRBJ1-1	TRBV7-9	NA	TGTGCCAGCAGCTTAGTGCAGGACCAGTCTGAAGCTTTCTTT	CASSLVQDQSEAFF
NA	TRBJ1-1	TRBV6-4	few	TGTGCCAGCACCTCTGGGAGCACTGAAGCTTTCTTT	CASTSGSTEAFF
NA	TRBJ2-7	TRBV9	NA	TGTGCCAGCAGGGGGGCCTCCTACGAGCAGTACTTC	CASRGASYEQYF
NA	TRBJ2-7	TRBV7-9	NA	TGTGCCAGCAGCTTGAGCGGTTCCTACGAGCAGTACTTC	CASSLSGSYEQYF
NA	TRBJ2-1	TRBV14	NA	TGTGCCAGCAGCTCCCAACGGGAGTCATCCTACAATGAGCAGTTCTTC	CASSSQRESSYNEQFF
NA	TRBJ2-3	TRBV6-5	NA	TGTGCCAGCAGCGCCCGAAGGGATACGCAGTATTTT	CASSARRDTQYF
NA	TRBJ1-1	TRBV2	NA	TGTGCCAGCAGTGAAAGGACAGCCCTGCTAACTGAAGCTTTCTTT	CASSERTALLTEAFF
NA	TRBJ2-6	TRBV2	few	TGTGCCAGCAGGGAAGGGGCAGAAAGCTCTGGGGCCAACGTCCTGACTTTC	CASREGAESSGANVLTF
TRBD2	TRBJ2-1	TRBV7-9	NA	TGTGCCAGCACCCCTGGGAGCGGGGACTACAATGAGCAGTTCTTC	CASTPGSGDYNEQFF
NA	TRBJ2-3	TRBV6-6	few	TGTGCCAGCAGTTACAAGGGGAAGTGGGGCACAGATACGCAGTATTTT	CASSYKGKWGTDTQYF
NA	TRBJ2-7	TRBV6-5	NA	TGTGCCAGCACCCCGAGTAAGGGGCGCTACGAGCAGTACTTC	CASTPSKGRYEQYF
TRBD1	TRBJ2-5	TRBV18	NA	TGTGCCAGCTCACCGGACAGGGTCTGGGAGGAGACCCAGTACTTC	CASSPDRVWEETQYF
NA	TRBJ2-3	TRBV30	NA	TGTGCCTGGAGTGTACATACCGCAGAGGGCACAGATACGCAGTATTTT	CAWSVHTAEGTDTQYF
TRBD1	TRBJ2-6	TRBV27	NA	TGTGCCAGCAGTTGTACCGGGACAGTACTCTCTGGGGCCAACGTCCTGACTTTC	CASSCTGTVLSGANVLTF
NA	TRBJ2-1	TRBV5-6	NA	TGTGCCAGCACCTCACCGGAGGATGAGCAGTTCTTC	CASTSPEDEQFF
NA	TRBJ2-2	TRBV4-3	few	TGCGCCAGCAGCCAAGAGATGGACAGCGAAAGCCTTCAAAACACCGGGGAGCTGTTTTTT	CASSQEMDSESLQNTGELFF
TRBD2	TRBJ2-7	TRBV27	NA	TGTGCCAGCAGTTCGGGACTAGGTCGGGCCGAGCAGTACTTC	CASSSGLGRAEQYF
NA	TRBJ1-1	TRBV6-5	NA	TGTGCCAGCACACCCGCAGGGTTACCTGAAGCTTTCTTT	CASTPAGLPEAFF
NA	TRBJ2-1	TRBV5-6	few	TGTGCCAGCAGCCCAGAAGCTAGCTCCTACAATGAGCAGTTCTTC	CASSPEASSYNEQFF
TRBD1	TRBJ2-5	TRBV29-1	few	TGCAGCGTTGAAGGGGACAGGGTTCAAGAGACCCAGTACTTC	CSVEGDRVQETQYF